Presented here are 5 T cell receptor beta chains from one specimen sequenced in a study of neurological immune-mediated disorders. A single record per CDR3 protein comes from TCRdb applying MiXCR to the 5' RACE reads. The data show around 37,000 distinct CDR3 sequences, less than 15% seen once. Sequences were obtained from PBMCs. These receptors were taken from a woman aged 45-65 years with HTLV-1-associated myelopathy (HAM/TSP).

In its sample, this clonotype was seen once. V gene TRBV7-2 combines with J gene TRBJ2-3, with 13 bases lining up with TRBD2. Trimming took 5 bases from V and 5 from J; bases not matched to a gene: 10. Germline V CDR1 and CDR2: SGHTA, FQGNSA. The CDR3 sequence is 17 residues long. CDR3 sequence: CASSLGTSGTLGDTQYF. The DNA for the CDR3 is TGTGCCAGCAGCCTCGGGACTAGCGGGACATTAGGAGATACGCAGTATTTT.

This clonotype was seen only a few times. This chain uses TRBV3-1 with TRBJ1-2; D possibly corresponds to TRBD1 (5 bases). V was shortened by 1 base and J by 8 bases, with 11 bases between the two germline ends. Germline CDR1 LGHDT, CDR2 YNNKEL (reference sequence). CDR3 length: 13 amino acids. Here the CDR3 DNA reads TGTGCCAGCAGCCAAGCTAGACAGTACGGCTACACCTTC. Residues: CASSQARQYGYTF.

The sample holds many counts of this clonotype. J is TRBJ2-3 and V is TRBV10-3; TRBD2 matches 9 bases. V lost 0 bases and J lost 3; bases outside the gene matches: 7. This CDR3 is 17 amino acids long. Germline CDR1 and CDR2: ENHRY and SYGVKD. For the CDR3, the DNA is TGTGCCATCAGTGAGTCGGGCGGGGGGGCCGGGACAGATACGCAGTATTTT. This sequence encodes CAISESGGGAGTDTQYF.

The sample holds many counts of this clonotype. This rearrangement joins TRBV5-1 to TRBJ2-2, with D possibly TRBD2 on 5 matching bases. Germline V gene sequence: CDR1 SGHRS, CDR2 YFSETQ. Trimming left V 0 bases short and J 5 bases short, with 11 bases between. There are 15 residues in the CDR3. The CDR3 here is CASSLGGPGTGELFF. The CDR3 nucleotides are TGCGCCAGCAGCTTGGGCGGTCCGGGGACCGGGGAGCTGTTTTTT.

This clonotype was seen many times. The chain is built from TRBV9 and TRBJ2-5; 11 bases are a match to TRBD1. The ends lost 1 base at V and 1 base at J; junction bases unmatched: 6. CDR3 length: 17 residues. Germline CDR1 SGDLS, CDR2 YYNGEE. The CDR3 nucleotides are TGTGCCAGCAGCGTACGGGGACAGGGGGGATTCCAAGAGACCCAGTACTTC. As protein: CASSVRGQGGFQETQYF.